This T cell receptor beta chain was recorded in a study of Tregs in tolerant kidney transplant recipients. Study at large: Related graft donors supplied nonmyeloablative bone marrow transplants, and mixed chimerism was transient.

FACS sorting followed an approximately 6-day coculture of CFSE-labeled recipient PBMCs with irradiated graft donor PBMCs. This clone is labeled medium-sized (0.01 to 0.1%) based on frequency. The antigen remains undetermined. The CDR3 end lies 3 residues beyond the end of the read and is filled in from the germline J gene. Measured with immunoSEQ multiplex PCR; TCRdb has only the in-frame clones, and not every one. The sample table includes 3,000 or so clones. Germline V gene lookup returns CDR1 SGHDT and CDR2 YYEEEE. This CDR3 comprises 14 residues. V lost 3 bases and J 1 base, leaving 8 bases between the germline ends.

The sequencing used CD8+ T cells from blood cultured with allogeneic cells, collected before the transplant. This sequence joins TRBV5-6 and TRBJ2-1; D ambiguous. The clonotype was recovered from a human patient who received a combined kidney and bone marrow transplant. CDR3 bases read: TGTGCCAGCAGCTCTACTAATTCCTACAATGAG. This gives the protein CASSSTNSYNE. The whole CDR3 sequence is CASSSTNSYNEQFF.